This T cell receptor (beta chain) appears in the sequencing data of a study of T cell responses to AZD1222 COVID-19 vaccine. The CDR3 totals 16 residues. Germline-derived CDR1 and CDR2 are SGDLS and YYNGEE. The ends were cut back, 1 base at V and 3 bases at J, with 16 bases in the middle. TCRdb's copy holds only in-frame clones and misses some; the assay was immunoSEQ multiplex PCR. The data show some 120,000 clones, 70% to 85% seen once. The clonotype comes from an adult who received the AZD1222 COVID-19 vaccine. The chain joins TRBV9 to TRBJ1-2; tentatively, D is TRBD1 (5 bases). Sequenced material: peripheral blood, taken 28 days after the second AZD1222 dose. The CDR3 region is CASSVIVGDGHYGYTF. DNA for the CDR3: TGTGCCAGCAGCGTAATTGTGGGGGACGGCCACTATGGCTACACCTTC. Full variable domain (missing parts from reference TRBV9 and TRBJ1-2): DSGVTQTPKHLITATGQRVTLRCSPRSGDLSVYWYQQSLDQGLQFLIQYYNGEERAKGNILERFSAQQFPDLHSELNLSSLELGDSALYFCASSVIVGDGHYGYTFGSGTRLTVV.